The 32 T cell receptor beta chains below come from one sample, sequenced in a study of T cell repertoires in cytomegalovirus infection. For these receptors, no antigen is known. One entry per CDR3 protein results from TCRdb running MiXCR on the reads. The repertoire holds a few hundred thousand distinct CDR3 sequences, with 40% as singletons. The sample consisted of cultured PBMCs, taken from culture after CMV antigen stimulation. The receptors shown here come from a human donor in good health (CMV status not recorded). Some clones in this sample may be carry-over from other donors' samples.

V gene TRBV7-8 combines with J gene TRBJ1-6; TRBD1 might be the D (5 bases). V was clipped by 6 bases and J by 8 bases, with 14 bases between them. The germline V gene encodes CDR1 SGHVS and CDR2 FQNEAQ. CDR3 length: 14 residues. The CDR3 reads CASRLAGVDSPLHF. The CDR3 DNA sequence: TGTGCCAGCAGGCTCGCGGGGGTCGATTCACCCCTCCACTTT. Supplemented by reference TRBV7-8 and TRBJ1-6, the full variable domain reads GAGVSQSPRYKVAKRGQDVALRCDPISGHVSLFWYQQALGQGPEFLTYFQNEAQLDKSGLPSDRFFAERPEGSVSTLKIQRTQQEDSAVYLCASRLAGVDSPLHFGNGTRLTVT.

This chain connects TRBV7-2 to TRBJ1-3; a possible D gene is TRBD1 (5 bases). The CDR3 consists of 15 residues. Trimming removed 5 bases at V and 8 bases at J, with 19 bases between. Germline CDR1 SGHTA, CDR2 FQGNSA. Here the CDR3 reads CASSIEQAYRDTIYF. In DNA form, the CDR3 reads TGTGCCAGCAGCATAGAACAGGCCTACCGGGACACCATATATTTT.

V and J are TRBV6-1 and TRBJ1-2, with 10 bases fitting TRBD1. The ends lost 6 bases at V and 7 bases at J; junction bases unmatched: 5. CDR3 length equals 13 residues. The germline V gene encodes CDR1 MNHNS and CDR2 SASEGT. The CDR3 sequence is CASRPDRGLGYTF. CDR3 DNA: TGTGCCAGCAGGCCTGACAGGGGGCTTGGCTACACCTTC.

The rearrangement joins TRBV12-3 or TRBV12-4 to TRBJ2-1; the D is unclear. The V gene lost 5 bases and the J gene lost 2 bases, with 10 bases spanning the gap. This CDR3 has 14 amino acids. CDR3 loop: CASSARRTYNEQFF. In nucleotides, the CDR3 is TGTGCCAGCAGTGCCCGCCGTACCTACAATGAGCAGTTCTTC.

The chain uses TRBV20-1 and TRBJ2-3; TRBD2 matches at 8 bases. CDR1 and CDR2 from the germline V gene are DFQATT and SNEGSKA (reference sequence). The V segment lost 4 bases and the J segment 2 bases; nucleotides outside the gene matches: 11. The CDR3 extends over 16 amino acids. The CDR3, as DNA: TGCAGTGCTAAGGGCGCTTGGCGGGGGGACACAGATACGCAGTATTTT. Translated: CSAKGAWRGDTDTQYF.

The V and J genes are TRBV7-9 and TRBJ2-3, with TRBD2 identical over 7 bases. This CDR3 has 16 residues. Germline values: CDR1 SEHNR, CDR2 FQNEAQ (reference sequence). With V trimmed by 1 base and J by 2 bases, 6 bases remained unmatched. CDR3 nucleotide sequence: TGTGCCAGCAGCTTAGATTCTAGCGGAGACACAGATACGCAGTATTTT. Protein product: CASSLDSSGDTDTQYF.

This chain connects TRBV28 to TRBJ2-1; D is unclear. V lost 6 bases and J lost 5, with 17 bases in between. The length of the CDR3 is 15 residues. Germline V lookup: CDR1 MDHEN, CDR2 SYDVKM. CDR3 sequence (DNA): TGTGCCAGCAGCGATCTAGACTGGCGGCACAATGAGCAGTTCTTC. It specifies CASSDLDWRHNEQFF.

The sample holds many counts of this clonotype. The chain uses TRBV7-2 and TRBJ2-1; D unclear. Per the germline V gene, CDR1 is SGHTA and CDR2 is FQGNSA. V was trimmed by 4 bases and J by 9 bases, leaving 13 bases between them. The CDR3 loop spans 13 amino acids. CDR3 sequence: CASSSGPLGEQFF. The CDR3 region has the DNA TGTGCCAGCAGCTCCGGCCCACTCGGTGAGCAGTTCTTC.

The CDR3 DNA follows: TGTGCCATCAGTGGACTAGCGGGGGCCTCCTACGAGCAGTACTTC. It codes for CAISGLAGASYEQYF. The rearrangement links TRBV10-3 to TRBJ2-7; the match to TRBD2 covers 12 bases. CDR1 ENHRY and CDR2 SYGVKD come from the germline V gene. The CDR3 contains 15 residues. Losses at the gene ends were 4 bases for V and 0 bases for J; bases not matched to a gene: 1.

This clonotype was counted only a few times. The chain uses TRBV7-2 and TRBJ1-1; the D gene is possibly TRBD1 (6 bases). V was pared by 1 base and J by 1 base, with 10 bases between. The CDR3 has 15 amino acids. Germline CDR1 reads SGHTA; CDR2 reads FQGNSA. Written as DNA, the CDR3 is TGTGCCAGCAGCTTAGTCGTGGGGGCGAACACTGAAGCTTTCTTT. As protein: CASSLVVGANTEAFF.

This clonotype was found a few times. This chain connects TRBV20-1 to TRBJ2-1; D ambiguous. From germline, CDR1 is DFQATT and CDR2 SNEGSKA (reference sequence). This CDR3 is built from 14 residues. The V gene lost 5 bases and the J gene lost 3 bases, with 14 bases spanning the gap. CDR3 sequence reads: CSARASIDYNEQFF. The CDR3, as DNA: TGCAGTGCTCGAGCGTCGATAGACTACAATGAGCAGTTCTTC.

The table lists this clonotype with many counts. The rearrangement joins TRBV12-3 or TRBV12-4 to TRBJ1-1; maybe TRBD1 (6 bases). The CDR3 length is 13 residues. The ends were cut back, 5 bases at V and 1 base at J, with 8 bases in the middle. In DNA, the CDR3 is TGTGCCAGCAGTGAGACAGGGAACACTGAAGCTTTCTTT. It codes for CASSETGNTEAFF.

This clonotype has just a few counts. The chain is built from TRBV7-2 and TRBJ2-1; no firm D call. The CDR3 covers 12 residues. V shed 2 bases and J shed 6 bases, with 5 bases lying between them. Looked up from germline, CDR1 is SGHTA and CDR2 is FQGNSA. As DNA, the CDR3 is TGTGCCAGCAGCTTACCCTCCAATGAGCAGTTCTTC. Its translation is CASSLPSNEQFF.

In DNA form, the CDR3 reads TGTGCCAGCAGCGCCAAGGTTGGCGGGGAGACCCAGTACTTC. It yields the protein CASSAKVGGETQYF. This chain joins TRBV13 and TRBJ2-5; D might be TRBD2 (5 bases). V was cut by 5 bases and J by 5 bases, with 15 bases left in between. From germline, CDR1 is PRHDT and CDR2 FYEKMQ (reference sequence). The CDR3 is 14 amino acids.

Many counts were recorded for this clonotype. V and J are TRBV12-3 or TRBV12-4 and TRBJ1-3, with D perhaps TRBD1 (5 bases). The CDR3 contains 12 residues. The ends were cut back, 4 bases at V and 7 bases at J, with 8 bases in the middle. The CDR3, as DNA: TGTGCCAGCAGTTCGGCAGGGAACACCATATATTTT. Its translation: CASSSAGNTIYF.

This clonotype was counted between two and nine times. The V gene is TRBV5-6, the J gene TRBJ1-1; D is unclear. CDR1 SGHDT and CDR2 YYEEEE come from the germline V gene. Trimming removed 5 bases from V and 0 bases from J, with 8 bases in between. This CDR3 comprises 13 residues. The CDR3 spells CASRIQMNTEAFF. In DNA form, the CDR3 reads TGTGCCAGCAGAATACAGATGAACACTGAAGCTTTCTTT.

This chain uses TRBV12-3 or TRBV12-4 with TRBJ2-3; tentative D call: TRBD1 (6 bases). The V gene lost 3 bases and the J gene lost 0 bases, with 10 bases spanning the gap. The CDR3 has 15 amino acids. Here the CDR3 DNA reads TGTGCCAGCAGTTTCGGACAGACAAGCACAGATACGCAGTATTTT. It specifies CASSFGQTSTDTQYF.

The chain employs TRBV12-3 or TRBV12-4 and TRBJ2-1, with a possible D match to TRBD1 (6 bases). Trimming removed 2 bases from V and 10 bases from J, with 24 bases in between. The CDR3 is made up of 17 amino acids. Written as DNA, the CDR3 is TGTGCCAGCAGTTTAACCCCTGGGGGCAAGCCGTCCAAAGAGCAGTTCTTC. This sequence encodes CASSLTPGGKPSKEQFF.

The V call is TRBV6-1, the J call TRBJ2-2; 7 bases fit TRBD1. Germline loops: CDR1 MNHNS, CDR2 SASEGT. V dropped 9 bases and J dropped 6; count of bases not matched to a gene: 10. The CDR3 contains 14 residues. CDR3 DNA sequence: TGTGCCAGTACAGGGGAATCGCCGGCCGGGGAGCTGTTTTTT. Translating it yields CASTGESPAGELFF.

The chain is built from TRBV7-2 and TRBJ2-3, with 7 bases lining up with TRBD2. From germline, CDR1 is SGHTA and CDR2 FQGNSA. This CDR3 spans 21 amino acids. With V trimmed by 2 bases and J by 3 bases, 23 bases remained unmatched. The CDR3: CASSLKGRGSGIGGLTDTQYF. CDR3 bases: TGTGCCAGCAGCTTAAAGGGGCGGGGGTCCGGGATAGGCGGTCTTACAGATACGCAGTATTTT. Full variable domain (outside the CDR3, taken from reference TRBV7-2 and TRBJ2-3): GAGVSQSPSNKVTEKGKDVELRCDPISGHTALYWYRQSLGQGLEFLIYFQGNSAPDKSGLPSDRFSAERTGGSVSTLTIQRTQQEDSAVYLCASSLKGRGSGIGGLTDTQYFGPGTRLTVL.

The J gene is TRBJ1-2, the V gene TRBV12-3 or TRBV12-4; 7 nucleotides line up with TRBD1. The CDR3 contains 14 residues. V lost 3 bases, J lost 4 bases, and 5 bases stayed unmatched. The DNA for the CDR3 is TGTGCCAGCAGTTTTGGACAGGCTCGCTATGGCTACACCTTC. Residues: CASSFGQARYGYTF.

The rearrangement uses TRBV11-3 and TRBJ2-1; tentatively, D is TRBD2 (6 bases). Germline V gene sequence: CDR1 SGHNT, CDR2 YENEEA. This CDR3 has 14 residues. V was trimmed by 5 bases and J by 7 bases, leaving 15 bases between them. CDR3 region: CASSAAGRRNEQFF. The CDR3 DNA reads TGTGCCAGCAGCGCAGCGGGTAGACGTAATGAGCAGTTCTTC.

J is TRBJ2-2 and V is TRBV2; D call uncertain. Germline values: CDR1 SNHLY, CDR2 FYNNEI. This CDR3 is built from 15 residues. With 2 bases removed from V and 4 bases from J, the gap between germline ends came to 11 bases. In DNA, the CDR3 is TGTGCCAGCAGTGAACTCCCCAGCGCCACCGGGGAGCTGTTTTTT. Translated, it gives CASSELPSATGELFF.

V is TRBV12-3 or TRBV12-4 and J is TRBJ1-4; 9 positions agree with TRBD1. The V and J ends lost 6 bases and 4 bases, in that order; junction bases with no gene match: 9. The CDR3 totals 16 residues. Here the CDR3 DNA reads TGTGCCAGCAGCTCCCAACAGGGGGCCTATAATGAAAAACTGTTTTTT. Residues: CASSSQQGAYNEKLFF.

The chain links TRBV7-2 to TRBJ2-5; no firm D call. Germline-derived CDR1 and CDR2 are SGHTA and FQGNSA. The CDR3 has 13 amino acids. V was trimmed by 1 base and J by 5 bases, leaving 8 bases between them. The CDR3 nucleotides read TGTGCCAGCAGCTTAGAGTGGCGGGAGACCCAGTACTTC. Its protein product is CASSLEWRETQYF.

The rearrangement joins TRBV6-1 to TRBJ2-5; weak D call: TRBD1 (5 bases). The CDR3 is 12 residues long. Germline CDR1 reads MNHNS; CDR2 reads SASEGT. V lost 4 bases and J 4 bases, leaving 7 bases between the germline ends. CDR3 nucleotide sequence: TGTGCCAGCAGTGTTGGGGCAGAGACCCAGTACTTC. It codes for CASSVGAETQYF.

The rearrangement links TRBV7-2 to TRBJ2-7, with D tentatively TRBD1 (5 bases). CDR3 size: 15 residues. V was cut by 5 bases and J by 3 bases, with 17 bases left in between. Germline V gene sequence: CDR1 SGHTA, CDR2 FQGNSA. The CDR3 DNA sequence: TGTGCCAGCAGCCCCACAGGTATTACGGGCTACGAGCAGTACTTC. This translates into CASSPTGITGYEQYF.

The J gene is TRBJ2-7, the V gene TRBV7-2, with 9 bases aligning to TRBD1. The CDR3 runs 14 residues. The junction had 4 bases not matched to a gene; V was cut back by 5 bases and J by 2 bases. CDR1 SGHTA and CDR2 FQGNSA come from the germline V gene. For the CDR3, the DNA is TGTGCCAGCAGCCGGACAGGGGCCCCCTACGAGCAGTACTTC. Its protein is CASSRTGAPYEQYF.

The V call is TRBV5-6, the J call TRBJ2-1, with 9 bases matching TRBD1. V shed 5 bases, J shed 0 bases, and the junction held 6 bases outside the gene matches. The V gene's germline CDR1 is SGHDT and CDR2 YYEEEE. The CDR3 extends over 16 amino acids. The CDR3 DNA follows: TGTGCCAGCAGGGACATGACAGGGGGCTCCTACAATGAGCAGTTCTTC. Its protein product is CASRDMTGGSYNEQFF. The complete variable domain, with remaining parts taken from reference TRBV5-6 and TRBJ2-1, reads DAGVTQSPTHLIKTRGQQVTLRCSPKSGHDTVSWYQQALGQGPQFIFQYYEEEERQRGNFPDRFSGHQFPNYSSELNVNALLLGDSALYLCASRDMTGGSYNEQFFGPGTRLTVL.

This clonotype has at least ten counts. The chain uses TRBV7-6 and TRBJ1-3, with 7 bases lining up with TRBD1. The germline V gene has CDR1 SGHVS and CDR2 FNYEAQ. The CDR3 totals 16 residues. Losses at the gene ends were 5 bases for V and 3 bases for J; bases not matched to a gene: 10. The CDR3 nucleotides read TGTGCCAGCAGCCCGGGACAGCAAGTAAATGGAAACACCATATATTTT. Its protein product is CASSPGQQVNGNTIYF.

This clonotype was counted many times. The rearrangement links TRBV7-8 to TRBJ2-7; maybe TRBD1 (6 bases). The CDR3 length is 13 residues. CDR1 SGHVS and CDR2 FQNEAQ come from the germline V gene. V lost 6 bases and J lost 6, with 15 bases in between. CDR3 DNA sequence: TGTGCCAGCAGTTTTGCCAAGGGGGTCGAGCAGTACTTC. Its translation is CASSFAKGVEQYF.

The gene calls are TRBV19 and TRBJ2-7; possibly TRBD2 for D (6 bases). The V and J ends lost 5 bases and 2 bases respectively, with 13 bases between them. This CDR3 is built from 14 residues. The V gene's germline CDR1 is LNHDA and CDR2 SQIVND (reference sequence). DNA for the CDR3: TGTGCCAGTAGTCGCCGCGGGGAGACCTACGAGCAGTACTTC. Amino acid sequence: CASSRRGETYEQYF.